This paragraph reports one T cell receptor (beta chain). Measured with immunoSEQ multiplex PCR; TCRdb has only the in-frame clones, and not every one. Of roughly 95,000 clones listed, 86% are singletons. This entry belongs to a study of OX40 agonist ivuxolimab in advanced cancers. Germline-derived CDR1 and CDR2 are LNHDA and SQIVND (reference sequence). The CDR3 consists of 18 residues. The ends lost 5 bases at V and 6 bases at J; junction bases unmatched: 17. Sequencing was performed on CD4+ or CD8+ T cells sorted from blood, taken in a trial of the OX40 agonist ivuxolimab. The genes are TRBV19 and TRBJ2-1; 9 bases map to TRBD2. This receptor was obtained from an adult with an advanced solid tumor such as melanoma, head and neck, liver or kidney cancer. The CDR3 DNA sequence: TGTGCCAGTAGTGTTTCAGGGTTATTAGCGGGAGAAGTCAATGAGCAGTTCTTC. Protein product: CASSVSGLLAGEVNEQFF.